This T cell receptor (beta chain) was identified in a study of preoperative IRX-2 immunotherapy in early breast cancer. The treatment is: preoperative locoregional IRX-2 cytokine immunotherapy. This CDR3 contains 14 residues. Germline CDR1 reads LNHDA; CDR2 reads SQIVND (reference sequence). Trimming took off 6 bases at V and 1 base at J, with 10 bases between the two ends. Here immunoSEQ multiplex PCR was the method, and the copy in TCRdb shows in-frame clones only, minus some. This repertoire shows approximately 30,000 clones, about 90% found once; its top ten account for 1.5% to 2%. The origin of this receptor is a human donor with breast cancer. Here the sequenced sample was tumor tissue, taken after IRX-2 immunotherapy. The rearrangement uses TRBV19 and TRBJ1-5; D perhaps matches TRBD1 (6 bases). The CDR3 spells CASRMQGSNQPQHF. The CDR3 nucleotides read TGTGCCAGTAGAATGCAGGGGAGCAATCAGCCCCAGCATTTT.